This TCR beta chain was captured by sequencing in a study of regulatory T cells in long-lasting Graves disease. Study-level points and caveats: TCR diversity was lower in persistent Graves' patients than in newly diagnosed ones.

Assembly of TCR beta libraries relied on iRepertoire HTBI primers together with Arm-PCR of CDR3 regions. TCRdb ran MiXCR on the multiplex PCR reads and lists one entry per CDR3 protein. The sample includes 520,000 or so distinct CDR3 sequences, around 12% of them seen just once. This clonotype was seen at least ten times. Its cognate antigen is unknown. V lost 5 bases and J 2 bases, leaving 18 bases between the germline ends. There are 16 residues in the CDR3. Per germline, CDR1 MNHEY and CDR2 SVGEGT. Specified time point: newly diagnosed GD, antithyroid drugs for less than 3 months. TCR sequences were obtained from RNA taken from PBMCs. The sample was also reused in another study, on T cells in Graves' hyperthyroidism and ophthalmopathy. That paper adds: Diagnosis rested on symptoms, serum thyroxine and TRAb, thyroid ultrasound, and orbital computed tomography. In the first-round RT-PCR of the TCR CDR3, the HTBI primer set was used.

The sequences come from peripheral blood mononuclear cells (PBMCs), collected at new diagnosis, from a patient treated with antithyroid drugs. V is TRBV6-2 or TRBV6-3 and J is TRBJ1-1; perhaps TRBD1 as D (5 bases). The sequence was obtained from a woman in her 30s with Graves disease. CDR3 protein: CASSRGGAMGNTEAFF. DNA of the CDR3: TGTGCCAGCAGTAGGGGCGGGGCGATGGGAAACACTGAAGCTTTCTTT.